Shown below are 19 T cell receptor beta chains from a single sample sequenced in a study of T-cell reconstitution after alpha-beta-depleted transplantation in children (TCRdb year 2016). Libraries were constructed by PCR. Data came from an Illumina HiSeq 2500. TCR library preparation used molecular barcoding, with unique molecular identifiers applied to normalize quantification of the TCRbeta repertoire. The public reads were reanalyzed by TCRdb: fastp trimming at Q25, MiXCR alignment, in-frame beta chains only. Entries that share a CDR3 protein sequence are merged under the most common genes and DNA. The sample table contains around 700,000 distinct CDR3 sequences; only one count was recorded for approximately 14% of them. 0.79% of the sample comes from the top ten. In light of the paper, this sample's treatment or condition label describes: allogeneic hematopoietic cell transplantation with graft depleted of TCRalphabeta T cells and CD19 B cells.

The sequencing used PBMCs, collected before TCRalphabeta/CD19-depleted stem cell transplant. The source of these receptors is a girl aged 2 to 9 with congenital amegakaryocytic thrombocytopenia, due to receive a stem cell transplant.

This clonotype was counted a few times. The chain links TRBV2 to TRBJ2-7; TRBD1 aligns across 9 bases. The CDR3 covers 14 residues. In germline, CDR1 is SNHLY, CDR2 FYNNEI. J lost 4 bases, V lost 7 bases, and 8 bases had no gene match. The CDR3 nucleotides read TGTGCCAGCAAGTCGTTGGGACAGGGATACGAGCAGTACTTC. Protein product: CASKSLGQGYEQYF.

This clonotype has only a few counts. The chain employs TRBV5-1 and TRBJ2-2; 10 bases line up with TRBD2. Germline CDR1 and CDR2: SGHRS and YFSETQ. The CDR3 contains 16 residues. V was clipped by 0 bases and J by 5 bases; unmatched bases: 4. For the CDR3, the DNA is TGCGCCAGCAGCTTGGCGGCTAGCGGGGGAACCGGGGAGCTGTTTTTT. Its translation: CASSLAASGGTGELFF.

This clonotype has at least ten counts. This chain uses TRBV5-4 with TRBJ1-6, with D perhaps TRBD1 (5 bases). The CDR3 is made up of 14 amino acids. V dropped 4 bases and J dropped 5 bases, with 10 bases sitting between them. Germline V gene lookup returns CDR1 SGHNT and CDR2 YYREEE (reference sequence). The chain's CDR3 is CASSLDRDNSPLHF. The CDR3 DNA sequence: TGTGCCAGCAGCCTAGACAGAGATAATTCACCCCTCCACTTT.

The sample holds a few counts of this clonotype. The chain combines TRBV3-1 with TRBJ2-3; D is unclear. The germline CDR1 and CDR2 sequences are LGHDT and YNNKEL (reference sequence). V lost 11 bases and J lost 4, with 19 bases in between. CDR3 length: 14 amino acids. The CDR3 reads CASAVAMGADTQYF. CDR3 DNA: TGTGCCTCCGCCGTTGCGATGGGCGCAGATACGCAGTATTTT.

In this sample, this clonotype turned up many times. This chain joins TRBV7-2 and TRBJ2-5, with D hard to call. With 4 bases removed from V and 1 base from J, the gap between germline ends came to 7 bases. This CDR3 spans 13 amino acids. CDR1 and CDR2 from the germline V gene are SGHTA and FQGNSA. The CDR3 DNA reads as TGTGCCAGCAGCTCCCCGCCCCAAGAGACCCAGTACTTC. Protein: CASSSPPQETQYF.

Many counts were recorded for this clonotype. The chain uses TRBV12-3 or TRBV12-4 and TRBJ2-5; TRBD1 aligns across 9 bases. The CDR3 runs to 13 residues. Unmatched junction bases numbered 5, after V lost 4 bases and J lost 8 bases. The DNA of the CDR3 is TGTGCCAGCAGTTCGACAGGGGGGAGAACCCAGTACTTC. It translates to CASSSTGGRTQYF.

The gene calls are TRBV5-1 and TRBJ1-2; the match to TRBD1 covers 10 bases. With V trimmed by 2 bases and J by 8 bases, 3 bases remained unmatched. This CDR3 comprises 13 residues. Germline assignment: CDR1 SGHRS and CDR2 YFSETQ. The CDR3 loop reads CASSFGTGEGYTF. CDR3 nucleotide sequence: TGCGCCAGCAGCTTCGGGACAGGGGAAGGCTACACCTTC. Based on the CDR3 plus reference TRBV5-1 and TRBJ1-2, the full variable domain is KAGVTQTPRYLIKTRGQQVTLSCSPISGHRSVSWYQQTPGQGLQFLFEYFSETQRNKGNFPGRFSGRQFSNSRSEMNVSTLELGDSALYLCASSFGTGEGYTFGSGTRLTVV.

This clonotype was picked up many times. This chain uses TRBV6-1 with TRBJ2-3, with TRBD2 identical over 10 bases. The CDR3 consists of 15 residues. Germline CDR1 is MNHNS and CDR2 is SASEGT. V shed 8 bases and J 5 bases; nucleotides not matched to a gene: 10. CDR3 protein: CASRTSGGGRDTQYF. The DNA of the CDR3 is TGTGCCAGCCGGACTAGCGGAGGGGGGAGAGATACGCAGTATTTT.

This clonotype was picked up many times. The CDR3 is CASSLDRENTGELFF. The CDR3, as DNA: TGCGCCAGCAGCTTAGACAGGGAGAACACCGGGGAGCTGTTTTTT. This chain joins TRBV5-1 and TRBJ2-2; 7 bases match TRBD1. The CDR3 contains 15 residues. Germline trimming cut 2 bases from V and 1 base from J; bases unmatched to any gene: 2. Germline values: CDR1 SGHRS, CDR2 YFSETQ.

A note on this clonotype: A much larger clone differs by one base, so this may be a read error. The V gene is TRBV20-1, the J gene TRBJ1-2, with D uncertain. The CDR3 extends over 14 amino acids. Germline assignment: CDR1 DFQATT and CDR2 SNEGSKA (reference sequence). CDR3 sequence (DNA): TGCAGTGCTAGAGTAGGGTTCCTGGGCTATGGCTACGCCTTC. Its translation: CSARVGFLGYGYAF.

This clonotype has a count of ten or more. The junction shows a germline mismatch at one end, possibly a read error. The gene calls are TRBV5-5 and TRBJ2-3; weak D call: TRBD2 (5 bases). CDR1 SGHKS and CDR2 YYEKEE come from the germline V gene (reference sequence). This CDR3 is built from 14 residues. Here the CDR3 DNA reads TGTGCCAGCAGCTTGAGTCCTAGCAAAGATACGCAGTATTTT. Its protein product is CASSLSPSKDTQYF.

The sample holds many counts of this clonotype. The gene calls are TRBV29-1 and TRBJ1-2; D remains ambiguous. Germline CDR1 reads SQVTM; CDR2 reads ANQGSEA. There are 13 residues in the CDR3. Trimming left V 6 bases short and J 6 bases short, with 17 bases between. The CDR3 coding sequence is TGCAGCGTCCTCGAGGCGATAAAACATGGCTACACCTTC. Protein sequence: CSVLEAIKHGYTF.

This clonotype has only a few counts. The DNA of the CDR3 is TGTGCCAGCTCGCGAGGAGAGGCAGATACGCAGTATTTT. Translated, it gives CASSRGEADTQYF. This chain uses TRBV18 with TRBJ2-3; no firm D call. This CDR3 contains 13 residues. The V end lost 6 bases, the J end lost 4 bases, and 11 bases lay between the germline ends. Germline V gene sequence: CDR1 KGHSH, CDR2 LQKENI.

This clonotype was seen only once. V usage is TRBV18 and J usage is TRBJ2-7; D tentatively fits TRBD1 or TRBD2 (5 bases each). The CDR3 extends over 15 amino acids. Germline V lookup: CDR1 KGHSH, CDR2 LQKENI. Trimming left V 6 bases short and J 3 bases short, with 18 bases between. CDR3 sequence: CASSPGALPFYEQYF. The CDR3 bases are TGTGCCAGCTCGCCCGGGGCGCTCCCCTTCTACGAGCAGTACTTC. Full variable domain (outside the CDR3, taken from reference TRBV18 and TRBJ2-7): NAGVMQNPRHLVRRRGQEARLRCSPMKGHSHVYWYRQLPEEGLKFMVYLQKENIIDESGMPKERFSAEFPKEGPSILRIQQVVRGDSAAYFCASSPGALPFYEQYFGPGTRLTVT.

This chain uses TRBV18 with TRBJ2-5; D is possibly TRBD2 (5 bases). Looked up from germline, CDR1 is KGHSH and CDR2 is LQKENI. This CDR3 has 16 residues. V was pared by 1 base and J by 5 bases, with 17 bases between. CDR3 residues: CASSPLQIAGRETQYF. DNA of the CDR3: TGTGCCAGCTCACCACTCCAGATCGCGGGCCGGGAGACCCAGTACTTC.

This clonotype occurred a few times. The J gene is TRBJ2-7, the V gene TRBV29-1; 9 bases align to TRBD2. The J segment lost 5 bases and the V segment lost 6 bases, leaving 14 bases of the junction unmatched. Germline-derived CDR1 and CDR2 are SQVTM and ANQGSEA. The CDR3 contains 15 residues. The CDR3 spells CSVLVISGSSDEQYF. The CDR3 DNA sequence: TGCAGCGTCTTAGTGATTAGCGGGAGCAGTGACGAGCAGTACTTC.

Remarks on this clonotype: A much larger clonotype is one base distant, so this may be a read error. The V gene is TRBV2, the J gene TRBJ2-7; unclear D gene. CDR1 SNHLY and CDR2 FYNNEI come from the germline V gene. The CDR3 contains 11 residues. DNA of the CDR3: TGTGCCAGCAGGACGTACTACGAGCACTACTTC. It is translated as CASRTYYEHYF.

This clonotype came up a few times. The rearrangement joins TRBV12-3 or TRBV12-4 to TRBJ2-2, with 7 bases matching TRBD2. The V gene end was trimmed by 8 bases and the J gene end by 1 base; junction bases not matched to a gene: 7. This CDR3 spans 15 amino acids. The CDR3 coding sequence is TGTGCCAGCGGGGACTACTATATGAACACCGGGGAGCTGTTTTTT. Protein sequence: CASGDYYMNTGELFF.

On this clonotype: Given a much more abundant clone one base away, this may be a read error. The chain carries TRBV12-3 or TRBV12-4 and TRBJ2-5; D is ambiguous. CDR3 size: 15 residues. This CDR3 reads CASSFPQRLQDTQYF. CDR3 sequence (DNA): TGTGCCAGCAGTTTCCCTCAGCGATTACAAGACACCCAGTACTTC.